This T cell receptor (beta chain) was captured by sequencing in a study of blood T cell repertoires in COVID-19. Background on the study: Donors in the United States, Italy and Spain gave samples during acute or convalescent COVID-19. T cells, B-cell-depleted T cells, or PBMCs supplied cDNA or gDNA.

The V gene end was trimmed by 0 bases and the J gene end by 2 bases; junction bases not matched to a gene: 3. This CDR3 comprises 17 residues. CDR1 is SGDLS, CDR2 YYNGEE, per germline. In the original analysis: How many nucleated cells were present was estimated from reference gene primer amplification. Some clones are missing from TCRdb's copy, which holds only in-frame ones; the method was immunoSEQ multiplex PCR. Clone size and the V and J calls come from that table; the DNA yielded D and trimming. The sample holds roughly 90,000 clones; approximately 83% are singletons and the top ten take 2% to 2.5%.

The J gene is TRBJ2-6, the V gene TRBV9; TRBD2 aligns across 9 bases. Material: peripheral blood. The source of this sequence is a woman in her 70s with acute or convalescent COVID-19. In DNA form, the CDR3 reads TGTGCCAGCAGCGTAGCCCCTAGCGGGGCTGGGGCCAACGTCCTGACTTTC. Protein: CASSVAPSGAGANVLTF. The variable domain in full, with the rest retrieved from reference TRBV9 and TRBJ2-6, is DSGVTQTPKHLITATGQRVTLRCSPRSGDLSVYWYQQSLDQGLQFLIQYYNGEERAKGNILERFSAQQFPDLHSELNLSSLELGDSALYFCASSVAPSGAGANVLTFGAGSRLTVL.